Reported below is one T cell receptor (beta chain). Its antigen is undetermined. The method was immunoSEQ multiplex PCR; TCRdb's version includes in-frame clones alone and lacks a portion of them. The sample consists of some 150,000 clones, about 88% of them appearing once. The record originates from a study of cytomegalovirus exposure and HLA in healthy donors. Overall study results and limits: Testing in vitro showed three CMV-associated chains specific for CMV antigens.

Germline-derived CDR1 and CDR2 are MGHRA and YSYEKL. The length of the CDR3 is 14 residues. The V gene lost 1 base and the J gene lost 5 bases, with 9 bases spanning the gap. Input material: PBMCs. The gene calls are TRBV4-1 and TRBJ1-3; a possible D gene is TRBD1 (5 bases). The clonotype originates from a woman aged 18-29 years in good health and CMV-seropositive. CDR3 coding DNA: TGCGCCAGCAGCCAAGGGGGCGCAAGAAACACCATATATTTT. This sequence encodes CASSQGGARNTIYF.